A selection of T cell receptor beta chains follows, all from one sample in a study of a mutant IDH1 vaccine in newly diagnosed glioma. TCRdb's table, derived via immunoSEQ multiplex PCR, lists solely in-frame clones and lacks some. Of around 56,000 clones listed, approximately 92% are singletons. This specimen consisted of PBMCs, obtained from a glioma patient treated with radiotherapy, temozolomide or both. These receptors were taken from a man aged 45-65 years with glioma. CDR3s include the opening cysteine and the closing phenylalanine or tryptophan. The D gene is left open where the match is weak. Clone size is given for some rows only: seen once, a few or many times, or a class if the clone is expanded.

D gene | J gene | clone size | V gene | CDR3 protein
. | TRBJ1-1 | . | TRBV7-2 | CASTTPGGGRAFF
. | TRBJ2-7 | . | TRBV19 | CASSISLYEQYF
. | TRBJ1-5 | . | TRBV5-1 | CASSLGTVLGNQPQHF
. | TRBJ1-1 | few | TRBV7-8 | CASSSGVLGTEAFF
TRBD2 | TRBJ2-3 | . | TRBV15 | CATGGEGLTDTQYF
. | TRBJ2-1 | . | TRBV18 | CASSPLPDNEQFF
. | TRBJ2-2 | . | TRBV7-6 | CASSLSAGNTGELFF
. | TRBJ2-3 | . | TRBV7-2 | CASSLPGQDTQYF
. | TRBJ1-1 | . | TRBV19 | CASEPQGGRLNTEAFF
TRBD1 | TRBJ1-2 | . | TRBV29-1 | CSVVNPGGYGYTF
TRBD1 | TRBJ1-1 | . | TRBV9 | CASSAGTGIAFF
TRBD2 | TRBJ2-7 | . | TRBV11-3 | CASSSTSGSHEQYF